The clone carrying this T cell receptor (beta chain) was observed a few times. What it binds is unknown. This specimen comes from a study of T cells in Graves' hyperthyroidism and ophthalmopathy. Whole-study findings and limits: Blood also showed most of the thyroid clonotypes that were expanded above 0.001. Before onset, ophthalmopathy was predicted by the model a median 6.5 months earlier. A model of 13 V-J pairs discriminated ophthalmopathy from stable hyperthyroidism.

Uncontrolled infection, other autoimmune disease, pregnancy and lactation each barred patients from inclusion. The CDR3 regions of TCR beta were amplified from RNA transcripts. The primer set for the first-round RT-PCR of the TCR CDR3 was HTBI. One entry per CDR3 protein, called by TCRdb with MiXCR from the multiplex PCR reads. This sample yields 500,000 to 600,000 distinct CDR3 sequences, of which 15% to 20% are seen a single time; 40% to 50% belongs to the top ten. The CDR3 contains 15 residues. The junction had 8 bases not matched to a gene; V was cut back by 5 bases and J by 2 bases. Germline values: CDR1 SEHNR, CDR2 FQNEAQ (reference sequence).

The rearrangement links TRBV7-9 to TRBJ1-2; 7 bases match TRBD1. The clonotype comes from a middle-aged man with Graves' ophthalmopathy. Input material: blood. CDR3 nucleotides: TGTGCCAGCAGCCCGAGGGACAGACTGAACTATGGCTACACCTTC. Protein sequence: CASSPRDRLNYGYTF.